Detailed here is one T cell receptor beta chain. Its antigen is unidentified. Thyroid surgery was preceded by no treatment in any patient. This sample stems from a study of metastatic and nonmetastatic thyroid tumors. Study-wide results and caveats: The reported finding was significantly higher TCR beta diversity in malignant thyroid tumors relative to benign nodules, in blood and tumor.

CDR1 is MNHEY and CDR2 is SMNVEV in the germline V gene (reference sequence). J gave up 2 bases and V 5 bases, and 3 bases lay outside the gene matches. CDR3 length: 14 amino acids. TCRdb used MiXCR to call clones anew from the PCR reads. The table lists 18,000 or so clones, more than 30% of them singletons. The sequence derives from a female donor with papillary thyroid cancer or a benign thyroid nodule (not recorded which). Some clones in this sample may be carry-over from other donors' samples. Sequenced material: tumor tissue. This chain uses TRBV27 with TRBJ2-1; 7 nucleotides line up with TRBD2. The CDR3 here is CASSRGTTYNEQFF. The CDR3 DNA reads TGTGCCAGCAGTCGCGGGACTACCTACAATGAGCAGTTCTTC.